The 14 T cell receptor beta chains in this list originate from one sample, sequenced in a study of PD-1 and CTLA-4 blockade in melanoma. Sequencing used immunoSEQ multiplex PCR; TCRdb keeps in-frame clones, though not all of them. The sample lists approximately 11,000 clones; around four fifths were seen once. This material consisted of CD8+ T cells from peripheral blood, taken from a patient given anti-PD-1 treatment. Source of these receptors: a human donor with melanoma.

This clone was counted only a few times. The V and J genes are TRBV19 and TRBJ1-5; 7 bases agree with TRBD1. The CDR3 is made up of 12 amino acids. The germline CDR1 and CDR2 sequences are LNHDA and SQIVND (reference sequence). Trimming took 7 bases from V and 8 from J; bases not matched to a gene: 5. DNA for the CDR3: TGTGCCAGTAAGGAGGGGGCGAAGCCCCAGCATTTT. It codes for CASKEGAKPQHF.

The rearrangement joins TRBV3-1 (or the pseudogene TRBV3-2) to TRBJ2-7; TRBD2 aligns across 7 bases. Germline V gene data show CDR1 as LGHDT and CDR2 as YNNKEL (reference sequence). The CDR3 is 14 amino acids. The ends lost 4 bases at V and 5 bases at J; junction bases unmatched: 8. The CDR3 is CASSPHLGGDEQYF. The CDR3 DNA follows: TGTGCCAGCAGCCCGCACCTGGGGGGGGACGAGCAGTACTTC.

The chain uses TRBV7-9 and TRBJ1-2; TRBD1 matches 10 bases. Germline V gene data show CDR1 as SEHNR and CDR2 as FQNEAQ (reference sequence). V shed 3 bases and J 8 bases; nucleotides not matched to a gene: 9. The CDR3 has 15 amino acids. The CDR3: CASSFSGTGDWGYTF. CDR3 bases: TGTGCCAGCAGCTTCTCCGGGACAGGGGATTGGGGCTACACCTTC.

Only one count was recorded for this clone. The rearrangement joins TRBV24-1 to TRBJ1-5; a weak D match, TRBD1 (5 bases). The germline V gene encodes CDR1 KGHDR and CDR2 SFDVKD. Trimming removed 3 bases from V and 2 bases from J, with 16 bases in between. This CDR3 is 17 amino acids long. CDR3 sequence: CATSDAMQGSGNQPQHF. In nucleotides, the CDR3 is TGTGCCACCAGTGATGCCATGCAGGGTAGCGGCAATCAGCCCCAGCATTTT.

V and J are TRBV4-2 and TRBJ2-2, with 7 bases aligning to TRBD1. V was pared by 2 bases and J by 1 base, with 7 bases of the junction left unmatched. In germline, CDR1 is LGHNA, CDR2 YNFKEQ. This CDR3 spans 17 amino acids. The CDR3 loop reads CASSQWLGTENTGELFF. The CDR3, as DNA: TGTGCCAGCAGCCAATGGCTCGGGACAGAGAACACCGGGGAGCTGTTTTTT.

This clone is deemed hyperexpanded. The rearrangement uses TRBV7-6 and TRBJ2-1; TRBD2 aligns across 13 bases. The V gene's germline CDR1 is SGHVS and CDR2 FNYEAQ. The CDR3 contains 22 residues. J lost 3 bases, V lost 5 bases, and 22 bases had no gene match. CDR3 sequence reads: CASSADSFGPRLAGGIYNEQFF. The CDR3, as DNA: TGTGCCAGCAGCGCGGATTCATTTGGGCCCCGACTAGCGGGGGGCATCTACAATGAGCAGTTCTTC.

CDR3 region: CASCSRPSGGYQETQYF. CDR3 in DNA: TGTGCCAGCTGCTCCAGACCCTCAGGGGGTTACCAAGAGACCCAGTACTTC. This chain joins TRBV7-8 and TRBJ2-5; 7 bases are a match to TRBD1. The V segment lost 8 bases and the J segment 0 bases; nucleotides outside the gene matches: 15. There are 17 residues in the CDR3. In germline, CDR1 is SGHVS, CDR2 FQNEAQ. Looking up the rest from reference TRBV7-8 and TRBJ2-5 gives the full variable domain: GAGVSQSPRYKVAKRGQDVALRCDPISGHVSLFWYQQALGQGPEFLTYFQNEAQLDKSGLPSDRFFAERPEGSVSTLKIQRTQQEDSAVYLCASCSRPSGGYQETQYFGPGTRLLVL.

This chain uses TRBV19 with TRBJ1-5; tentatively, D is TRBD1 (5 bases). Germline CDR1 is LNHDA and CDR2 is SQIVND (reference sequence). The CDR3 spans 14 residues. Trimming shortened V by 5 bases and J by 2 bases, and 10 bases separated the two germline ends. The CDR3 region is CASSPTVGNQPQHF. The CDR3 DNA reads as TGTGCCAGTAGTCCGACAGTCGGCAATCAGCCCCAGCATTTT.

In its sample, this clone was seen a few times. The gene calls are TRBV4-1 and TRBJ1-2; 8 nucleotides agree with TRBD1. Trimming took 4 bases from V and 4 from J; bases not matched to a gene: 8. Per the germline V gene, CDR1 is MGHRA and CDR2 is YSYEKL. This CDR3 has 15 amino acids. The CDR3 spells CASSRGQGVTYGYTF. CDR3 nucleotides: TGCGCCAGCAGCCGTGGACAGGGAGTCACCTATGGCTACACCTTC.

The rearrangement uses TRBV15 and TRBJ1-4, with TRBD1 as a possible D gene (5 bases). There are 14 residues in the CDR3. The V gene's germline CDR1 is LNHNV and CDR2 YYDKDF (reference sequence). Trimming pared 5 bases from V and 12 bases from J, leaving 19 bases between. The CDR3 DNA reads as TGTGCCACCAGCTCCCGGGACGGAGAGGAAGAACTGTTTTTT. This gives the protein CATSSRDGEEELFF.

The chain carries TRBV29-1 and TRBJ2-7; perhaps TRBD2 as D (6 bases). V was clipped by 8 bases and J by 7 bases, with 18 bases between them. Germline assignment: CDR1 SQVTM and CDR2 ANQGSEA. CDR3 length: 12 amino acids. Here the CDR3 DNA reads TGCAGCATTGGGACTGTCGCGGGGGAGCAGTACTTC. Residues: CSIGTVAGEQYF.

The genes are TRBV2 and TRBJ2-3; D gene unclear. The CDR3 has 17 amino acids. Germline assignment: CDR1 SNHLY and CDR2 FYNNEI. V was trimmed by 1 base and J by 0 bases, leaving 14 bases between them. The CDR3 DNA is TGTGCCAGCAGTGAAGAGGCAGGACCCTCTAGCACAGATACGCAGTATTTT. It yields the protein CASSEEAGPSSTDTQYF.

This chain links TRBV12-3 or TRBV12-4 with TRBJ2-1; maybe TRBD2 (6 bases). The germline V and J ends were trimmed by 7 bases and 5 bases, with 9 bases remaining between them. The CDR3 totals 12 residues. The CDR3 bases are TGTGCCAGCAACTGGGGGGACAATGAGCAGTTCTTC. Translation: CASNWGDNEQFF.

By share of the sample, this clone is medium-sized. This chain links TRBV19 with TRBJ2-7, with 8 bases aligning to TRBD1. V shed 6 bases and J 2 bases; nucleotides not matched to a gene: 3. Germline assignment: CDR1 LNHDA and CDR2 SQIVND (reference sequence). The CDR3 is made up of 13 amino acids. CDR3 region: CASRDRVAYEQYF. CDR3 sequence (DNA): TGTGCCAGTAGGGACAGGGTAGCCTACGAGCAGTACTTC.